This T cell receptor beta chain was recovered during a study of beta chain features in type 1 diabetes (dated by TCRdb to 2017 to 2018). Looking at the study overall: No differences in mean age, gender distribution, total cell number or subset yield were found between patients and healthy donors. Across all samples, 90 million to 130 million sorted cells were examined, and cell number per subset correlated strongly with RNA yield. The study compared the TCRB repertoires of sorted circulating CD4+ T cell subsets in recently diagnosed type 1 diabetes patients with those in matched healthy donors. Whereas all 28 donors provided naive and central memory subsets, regulatory and stem cell-like memory subsets were isolated from just 8 patients and about 8 healthy donors. General conclusions and limits of the study: Patients with type 1 diabetes made fewer insertions and deleted more nucleotides at VDJ recombination sites, implying thymic rearrangement abnormalities. Naive, central memory and regulatory TCRB repertoires appeared to be more alike among patients than among healthy donors. PCR might favor shorter templates, but patient and control samples were amplified and corrected together, so any skew would affect both groups equally. A moderate but significant shortening of TCRB CDR3 length was observed in type 1 diabetes patients in all four CD4+ subsets. HLA sub-analyses involved small numbers of individuals, so any influence of HLA type on TCRB rearrangement remained unresolved. Because cDNA was sequenced instead of genomic DNA, highly expressing activated cells could be over-represented, though the groups showed no difference in activation or CD3 levels.

The germline V gene specifies KGHSH as CDR1 and LQKENI as CDR2. Deletion took 6 bases off V and 0 bases off J, with a span of 7 bases between the germline ends. The CDR3 contains 13 residues, cysteine and phenylalanine counted. The entry retains the CDR3 DNA only, 39 bases that are in frame from base 1. The High Capacity cDNA Reverse Transcription Kit was used to reverse transcribe all of the isolated RNA, meaning that expressed TCRB transcripts were what got sequenced. Naive, central memory and regulatory T cell samples underwent deep immunoSEQ sequencing, averaging about 3.3 million total reads per sample. After sorted cells were lysed in RLT buffer, RNA was extracted with DNase-treated RNeasy Micro or Mini kits, with the choice depending on cell number. To prevent cross-contamination, each cell subset was processed individually, whereas patient and healthy donor samples were processed jointly. TCRB sequences were amplified from cDNA with the immunoSEQ multiplex PCR, producing 87-bp fragments spanning the CDR3 region. The amplicons were sequenced using the Illumina HiSeq platform. On the study's bioinformatics: Synthetic template baselines were used to correct PCR bias computationally, reads within Hamming distance 2 were collapsed, and singletons that could not be merged were discarded. Reads were aligned against IMGT so that V, D and J genes, CDR3 length and insertions or deletions at six rearrangement sites could be assigned. Within each subset, clonotype counts were normalized to sorted cell number, after which true diversity and Gini coefficients were computed with the tcR R package. The overlap coefficient, calculated on TCRB nucleotide sequences, was used to measure repertoire sharing. TCRdb's version of the immuneACCESS table is confined to in-frame rearrangements and falls short of the full clone set. An unresolved V gene accounts for under half of the shortfall where checked; the remainder is of unknown origin. Clone size and the V and J calls come from that table; the DNA yielded D and trimming. Recorded for this sample are around 250,000 clones; about 25% of them occurred a single time. The top ten hold roughly 4.1% of the sample.

From each donor, a single peripheral blood sample of approximately 110 mL on average was drawn into heparinised tubes. Naive, central memory, regulatory and stem cell-like memory CD4+ T cells were sorted on a BD FACSAria II using a panel including CD45RO, CCR7, CD25, CD127, CD95 and CD27. Every sorted population had a purity above 95%. Right away, PBMCs were isolated by Lymphoprep density gradient centrifugation and were stained directly, with no culture step. Samples were stained and sorted in pairs, with one healthy donor and one patient per experiment, so that batch effects were minimized. With regard to this clone: Its recognized antigen is unknown. No base qualities exist here, and no much larger clone lies one base off it. Other nucleotide sequences in the sample specify the same CDR3.

This clonotype was sampled from a man aged 25 to 40 in good health. Sequenced sample: central memory CD4+ T cells from blood. The chain is made from TRBV18 and TRBJ2-3, with no confident D gene call. The nucleotide sequence reads as follows: TGTGCCAGCTCGTCTGACAGCACAGATACGCAGTATTTT. Its protein product is CASSSDSTDTQYF.